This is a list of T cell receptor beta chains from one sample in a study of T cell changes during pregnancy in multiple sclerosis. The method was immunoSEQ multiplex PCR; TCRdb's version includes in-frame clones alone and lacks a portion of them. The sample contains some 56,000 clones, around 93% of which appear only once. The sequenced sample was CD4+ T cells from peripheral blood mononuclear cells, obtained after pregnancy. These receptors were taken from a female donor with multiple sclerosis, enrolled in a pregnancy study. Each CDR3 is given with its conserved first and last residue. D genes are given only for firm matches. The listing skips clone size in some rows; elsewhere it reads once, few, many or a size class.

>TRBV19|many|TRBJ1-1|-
CASSIQAAGTEAFF
TGTGCCAGTAGTATCCAAGCCGCGGGGACTGAAGCTTTCTTT
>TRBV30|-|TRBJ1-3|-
CAWGRGNSGNTIYF
TGTGCCTGGGGTCGGGGGAACTCTGGAAACACCATATATTTT
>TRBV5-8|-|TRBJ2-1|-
CASSPPSGTPKYNEQFF
TGTGCCAGCAGCCCACCTTCCGGGACTCCCAAATACAATGAGCAGTTCTTC
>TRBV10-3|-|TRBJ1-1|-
CAISEPDRNTEAFF
TGTGCCATCAGTGAGCCCGACAGGAACACTGAAGCTTTCTTT
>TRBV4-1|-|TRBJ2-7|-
CASSQDQRLLKEQYF
TGCGCCAGCAGCCAAGATCAGAGACTCTTGAAAGAGCAGTACTTC
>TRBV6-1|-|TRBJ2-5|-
CASSEGVARTQYF
TGTGCCAGCAGCGAGGGTGTGGCGCGGACCCAGTACTTC
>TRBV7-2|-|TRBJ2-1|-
CASRPITGSYNEQFF
TGTGCCAGCAGGCCCATCACAGGGAGCTACAATGAGCAGTTCTTC
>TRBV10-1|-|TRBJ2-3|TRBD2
CASSAGLAGGTDTQYF
TGCGCCAGCAGTGCAGGACTAGCGGGAGGCACAGATACGCAGTATTTT
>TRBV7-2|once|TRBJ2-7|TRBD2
CASSSDPGGHEQYF
TGTGCCAGCAGCAGCGACCCGGGGGGGCACGAGCAGTACTTC
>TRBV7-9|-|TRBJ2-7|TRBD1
CASSLHRGVTYEQYF
TGTGCCAGCAGCTTACACAGGGGTGTAACCTACGAGCAGTACTTC
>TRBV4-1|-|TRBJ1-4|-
CASSQEGRAGRGEKLFF
TGCGCCAGCAGCCAAGAAGGGAGGGCAGGGCGTGGGGAAAAACTGTTTTTT
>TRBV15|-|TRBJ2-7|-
CATSRDPGFWYEQYF
TGTGCCACCAGCAGAGATCCGGGGTTCTGGTACGAGCAGTACTTC
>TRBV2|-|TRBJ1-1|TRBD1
CASIRDRGPGWFF
TGTGCCAGCATACGGGACAGGGGCCCCGGGTGGTTCTTT
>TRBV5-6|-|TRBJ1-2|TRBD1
CASSGTGEDYGYTF
TGTGCCAGCAGCGGAACAGGGGAAGACTATGGCTACACCTTC
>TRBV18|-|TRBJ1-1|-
CASSPGSNTEAFF
TGTGCCAGCTCACCCGGTTCGAACACTGAAGCTTTCTTT
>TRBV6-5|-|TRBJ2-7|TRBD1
CASREPDRVYYEQYF
TGTGCCAGCAGAGAACCTGACAGGGTTTACTACGAGCAGTACTTC
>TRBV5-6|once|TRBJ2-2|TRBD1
CASSLRPTGTGGELFF
TGTGCCAGCAGCTTGAGGCCGACAGGGACGGGCGGGGAGCTGTTTTTT
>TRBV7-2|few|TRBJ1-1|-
CASSRGQTFTEAFF
TGTGCCAGCAGCCGCGGACAGACTTTCACTGAAGCTTTCTTT
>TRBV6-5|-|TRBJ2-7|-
CASSYFNEQYF
TGTGCCAGCAGTTACTTTAACGAGCAGTACTTC
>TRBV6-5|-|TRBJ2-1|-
CASSYSRVGENEQFF
TGTGCCAGCAGTTACTCGAGGGTCGGAGAGAATGAGCAGTTCTTC
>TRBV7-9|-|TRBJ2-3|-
CASSLVGTPRGDTQYF
TGTGCCAGCAGCTTAGTTGGGACACCGAGGGGAGATACGCAGTATTTT
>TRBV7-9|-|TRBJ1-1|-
CASSSIGGGTEAFF
TGTGCCAGCAGCTCGATTGGCGGGGGCACTGAAGCTTTCTTT
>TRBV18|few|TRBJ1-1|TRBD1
CASSPGTGPNTEAFF
TGTGCCAGCTCACCCGGGACAGGGCCCAACACTGAAGCTTTCTTT